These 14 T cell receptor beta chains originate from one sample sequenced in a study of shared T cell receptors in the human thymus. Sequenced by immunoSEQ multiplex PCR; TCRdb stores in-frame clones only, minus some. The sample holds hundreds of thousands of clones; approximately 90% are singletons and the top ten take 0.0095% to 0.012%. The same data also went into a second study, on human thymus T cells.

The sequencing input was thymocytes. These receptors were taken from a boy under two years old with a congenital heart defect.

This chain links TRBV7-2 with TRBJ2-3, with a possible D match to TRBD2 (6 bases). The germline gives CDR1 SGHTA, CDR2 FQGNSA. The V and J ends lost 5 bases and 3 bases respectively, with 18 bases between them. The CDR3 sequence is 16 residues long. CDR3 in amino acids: CASSPPQTAGTDTQYF. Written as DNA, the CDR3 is TGTGCCAGCAGCCCCCCCCAGACAGCGGGTACAGATACGCAGTATTTT.

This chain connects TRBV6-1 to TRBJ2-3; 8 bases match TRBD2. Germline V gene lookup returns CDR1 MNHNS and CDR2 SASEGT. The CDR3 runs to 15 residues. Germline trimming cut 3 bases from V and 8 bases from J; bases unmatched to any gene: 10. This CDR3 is CASSDSSGRFGTQYF. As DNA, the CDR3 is TGTGCCAGCAGTGATTCTAGCGGGCGGTTTGGTACGCAGTATTTT.

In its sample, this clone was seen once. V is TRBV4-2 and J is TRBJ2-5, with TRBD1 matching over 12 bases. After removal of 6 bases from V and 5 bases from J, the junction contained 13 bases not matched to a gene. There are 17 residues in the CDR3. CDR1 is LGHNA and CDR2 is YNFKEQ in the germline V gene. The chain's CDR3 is CASRPTGQGALEETQYF. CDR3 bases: TGTGCCAGCAGACCTACGGGACAGGGGGCTTTAGAGGAGACCCAGTACTTC.

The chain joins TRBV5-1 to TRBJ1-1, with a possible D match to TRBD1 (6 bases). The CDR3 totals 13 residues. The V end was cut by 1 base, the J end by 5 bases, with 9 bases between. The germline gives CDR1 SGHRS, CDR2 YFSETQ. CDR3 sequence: CASSLSGQTEAFF. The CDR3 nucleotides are TGCGCCAGCAGCTTGTCCGGACAGACTGAAGCTTTCTTT.

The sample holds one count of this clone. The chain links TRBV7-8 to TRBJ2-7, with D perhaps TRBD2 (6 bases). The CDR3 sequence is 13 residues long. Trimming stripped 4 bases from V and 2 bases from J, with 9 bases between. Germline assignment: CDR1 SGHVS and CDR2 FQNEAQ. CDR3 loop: CASSSGLPYEQYF. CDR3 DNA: TGTGCCAGCAGCTCGGGACTCCCCTACGAGCAGTACTTC. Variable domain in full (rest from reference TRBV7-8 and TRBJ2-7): GAGVSQSPRYKVAKRGQDVALRCDPISGHVSLFWYQQALGQGPEFLTYFQNEAQLDKSGLPSDRFFAERPEGSVSTLKIQRTQQEDSAVYLCASSSGLPYEQYFGPGTRLTVT.

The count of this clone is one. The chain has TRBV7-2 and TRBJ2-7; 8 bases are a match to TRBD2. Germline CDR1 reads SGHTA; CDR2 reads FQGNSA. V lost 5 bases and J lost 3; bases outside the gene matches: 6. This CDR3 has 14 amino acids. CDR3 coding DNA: TGTGCCAGCAGCCCGAGCGGGAGTGGCTACGAGCAGTACTTC. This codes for CASSPSGSGYEQYF. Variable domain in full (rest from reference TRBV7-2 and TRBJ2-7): GAGVSQSPSNKVTEKGKDVELRCDPISGHTALYWYRQSLGQGLEFLIYFQGNSAPDKSGLPSDRFSAERTGGSVSTLTIQRTQQEDSAVYLCASSPSGSGYEQYFGPGTRLTVT.

The DNA of the CDR3 is TGTGCCTGGAGTGCATCGGGAGACCACGAGCAGTACTTC. Its protein is CAWSASGDHEQYF. This rearrangement joins TRBV30 to TRBJ2-7, with a tentative D call TRBD2 (6 bases). This CDR3 is 13 amino acids long. Germline V gene lookup returns CDR1 GTSNPN and CDR2 SVGIG (reference sequence). Trimming cost V 1 base and J 5 bases, with 12 bases left between them.

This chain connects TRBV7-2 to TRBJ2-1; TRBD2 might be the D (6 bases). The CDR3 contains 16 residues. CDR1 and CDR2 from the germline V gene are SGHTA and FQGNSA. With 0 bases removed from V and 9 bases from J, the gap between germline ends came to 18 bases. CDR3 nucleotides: TGTGCCAGCAGCTTAGCCCCAGTGGGAGGTCCGTCTGAGCAGTTCTTC. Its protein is CASSLAPVGGPSEQFF.

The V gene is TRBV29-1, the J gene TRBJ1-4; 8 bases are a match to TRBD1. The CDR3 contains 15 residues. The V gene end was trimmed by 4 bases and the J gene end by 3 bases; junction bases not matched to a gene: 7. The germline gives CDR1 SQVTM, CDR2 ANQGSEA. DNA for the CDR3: TGCAGCGTTGTGGGCCAGGGGGCGGCTAATGAAAAACTGTTTTTT. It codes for CSVVGQGAANEKLFF.

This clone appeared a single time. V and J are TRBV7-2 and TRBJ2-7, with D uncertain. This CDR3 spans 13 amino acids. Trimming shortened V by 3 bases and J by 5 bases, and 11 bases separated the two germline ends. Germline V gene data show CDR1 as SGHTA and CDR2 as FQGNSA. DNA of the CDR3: TGTGCCAGCAGCTTCGTCGAGCAAAACGAGCAGTACTTC. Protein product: CASSFVEQNEQYF.

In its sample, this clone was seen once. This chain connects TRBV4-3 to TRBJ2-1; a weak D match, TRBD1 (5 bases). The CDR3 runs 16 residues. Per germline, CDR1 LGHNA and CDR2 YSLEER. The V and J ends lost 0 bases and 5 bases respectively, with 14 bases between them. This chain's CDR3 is CASSQDKLGQNNEQFF. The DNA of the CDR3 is TGCGCCAGCAGCCAAGATAAATTGGGGCAGAACAATGAGCAGTTCTTC.

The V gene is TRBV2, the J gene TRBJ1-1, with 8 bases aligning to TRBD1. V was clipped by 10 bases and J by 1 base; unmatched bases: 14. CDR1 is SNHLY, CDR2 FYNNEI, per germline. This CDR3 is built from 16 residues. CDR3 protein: CATKVGQGAGNTEAFF. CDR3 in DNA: TGTGCCACCAAGGTGGGGCAGGGGGCTGGGAACACTGAAGCTTTCTTT.

The DNA for the CDR3 is TGTGCCAGCAGCTTGGCGTGGCAGGGGAACACTGAAGCTTTCTTT. This encodes CASSLAWQGNTEAFF. The chain has TRBV5-5 and TRBJ1-1; D possibly corresponds to TRBD1 (5 bases). V gave up 0 bases and J gave up 1 base, with 10 bases separating them. Germline-derived CDR1 and CDR2 are SGHKS and YYEKEE (reference sequence). CDR3 size: 15 residues.

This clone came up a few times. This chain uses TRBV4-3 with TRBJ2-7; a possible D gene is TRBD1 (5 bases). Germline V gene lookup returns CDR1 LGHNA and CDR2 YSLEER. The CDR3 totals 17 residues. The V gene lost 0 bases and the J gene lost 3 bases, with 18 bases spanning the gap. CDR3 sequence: CASSQDAPPGSFYEQYF. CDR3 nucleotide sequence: TGCGCCAGCAGCCAAGATGCCCCCCCAGGGTCCTTCTACGAGCAGTACTTC.